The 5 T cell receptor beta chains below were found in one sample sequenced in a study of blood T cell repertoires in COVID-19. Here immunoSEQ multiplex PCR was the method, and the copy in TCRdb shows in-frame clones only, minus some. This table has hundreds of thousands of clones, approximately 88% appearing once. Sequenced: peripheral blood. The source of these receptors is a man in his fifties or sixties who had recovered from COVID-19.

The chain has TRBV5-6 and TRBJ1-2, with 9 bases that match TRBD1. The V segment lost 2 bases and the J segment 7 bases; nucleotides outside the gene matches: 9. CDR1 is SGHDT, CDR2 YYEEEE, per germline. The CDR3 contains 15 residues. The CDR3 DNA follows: TGTGCCAGCAGCTTAGGGGACAGGGAGCTTTTTGGCTACACCTTC. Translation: CASSLGDRELFGYTF.

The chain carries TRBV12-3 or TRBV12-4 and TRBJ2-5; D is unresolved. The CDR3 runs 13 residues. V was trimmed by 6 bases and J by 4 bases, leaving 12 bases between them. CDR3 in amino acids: CASSPRSTETQYF. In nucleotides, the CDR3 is TGTGCCAGCAGCCCCCGGTCAACAGAGACCCAGTACTTC.

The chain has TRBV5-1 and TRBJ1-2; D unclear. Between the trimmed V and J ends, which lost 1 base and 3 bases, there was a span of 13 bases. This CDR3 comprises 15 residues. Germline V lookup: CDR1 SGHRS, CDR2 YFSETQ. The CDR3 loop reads CASSLFPLGDYGYTF. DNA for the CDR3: TGCGCCAGCAGCTTGTTTCCTCTCGGAGACTATGGCTACACCTTC.

The CDR3 nucleotides are TGCGCCAGCAGCCCATTCGAGGACTACGAGCAGTACTTC. Translated, it gives CASSPFEDYEQYF. The genes are TRBV5-1 and TRBJ2-7; no clear D. Germline V gene sequence: CDR1 SGHRS, CDR2 YFSETQ. The V gene lost 4 bases and the J gene lost 3 bases, with 11 bases spanning the gap. CDR3 length equals 13 residues.

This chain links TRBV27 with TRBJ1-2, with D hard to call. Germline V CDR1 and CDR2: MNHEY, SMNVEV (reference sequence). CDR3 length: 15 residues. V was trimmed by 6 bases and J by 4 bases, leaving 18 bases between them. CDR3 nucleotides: TGTGCCAGCAGCCTTACCTACCCGCTAGGCTATGGCTACACCTTC. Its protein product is CASSLTYPLGYGYTF.